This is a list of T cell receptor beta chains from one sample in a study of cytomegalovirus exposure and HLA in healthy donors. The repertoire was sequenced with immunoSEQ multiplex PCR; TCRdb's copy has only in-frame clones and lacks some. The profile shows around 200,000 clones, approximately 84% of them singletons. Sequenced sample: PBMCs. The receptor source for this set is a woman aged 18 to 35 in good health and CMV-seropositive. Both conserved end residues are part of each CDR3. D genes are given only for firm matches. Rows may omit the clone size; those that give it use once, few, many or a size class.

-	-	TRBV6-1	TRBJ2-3	TGTGCCAGCAGTGGATACCGACTGCTCGTCACTCCGGTTTTTAAGGATACGCAGTATTTT	CASSGYRLLVTPVFKDTQYF
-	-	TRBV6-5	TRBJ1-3	TGTGCCAGCAGTTACTCTAGGGGTCCGACTGGAAACACCATATATTTT	CASSYSRGPTGNTIYF
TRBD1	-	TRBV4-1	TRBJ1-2	TGCGCCAGCAGCTCACAGACAGGGGACTACTATGGCTACACCTTC	CASSSQTGDYYGYTF
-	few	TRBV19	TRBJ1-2	TGTGCCAGTAGTATAGATCCAGGCTATGGCTACACCTTC	CASSIDPGYGYTF
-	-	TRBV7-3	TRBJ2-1	TGTGCCAGCACGGAAGACGGGGGTTCCTACAATGAGCAGTTCTTC	CASTEDGGSYNEQFF
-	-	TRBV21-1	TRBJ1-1	TGTGCCAGCAGCCACTGGGAGATCAAGTGGAACACTGAAGCTTTCTTT	CASSHWEIKWNTEAFF
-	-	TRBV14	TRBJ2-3	TGTGCCAGCAGCCAAGGCTCAGGGGAAGTCACAGATACGCAGTATTTT	CASSQGSGEVTDTQYF
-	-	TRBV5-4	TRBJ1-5	TGTGCCAGCAGCTTGGGAGGGAGCGGCAATCAGCCCCAGCATTTT	CASSLGGSGNQPQHF
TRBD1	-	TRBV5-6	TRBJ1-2	TGTGCCAGCAGGTGGACAGGGCGGGATGGCTACACCTTC	CASRWTGRDGYTF
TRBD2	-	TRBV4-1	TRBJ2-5	TGCGCCAGCAGCCAAGACGCGACTAGCGGACAAGAGACCCAGTACTTC	CASSQDATSGQETQYF
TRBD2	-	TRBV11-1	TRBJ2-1	TGTGCCAGCAGCTTCCAGACTAGCGGGGGGCCCCCCTACAATGAGCAGTTCTTC	CASSFQTSGGPPYNEQFF